This T cell receptor (beta chain) was retrieved from a study of shared clonotypes between healthy human individuals. Data came from immunoSEQ multiplex PCR; TCRdb stores just in-frame clones and leaves some out. The sample carries about 600,000 clones, around 78% recorded once. This CDR3 is 15 amino acids long. The germline CDR1 and CDR2 sequences are GTSNPN and SVGIG (reference sequence). Trimming cost V 5 bases and J 0 bases, with 14 bases left between them. Comments on this clone: Its specificity is not known.

Study-wide results and caveats: An anticipated effect of sequencing depth on clonotype sharing among donors was recognized.

The clonotype was recovered from a middle-aged woman in good health. Some clones in this sample may be carry-over from other donors' samples. The J gene is TRBJ2-1, the V gene TRBV30, with D hard to call. Sequenced: PBMCs. As DNA, the CDR3 is TGTGCCTGGGTATACGTTCTGAGCTCCTACAATGAGCAGTTCTTC. Translating it yields CAWVYVLSSYNEQFF.